The clone carrying this T cell receptor (beta chain) was seen only once. These data originate in a study of CD8 T cells in Susac syndrome. Study as a whole: Within the sequenced group of Susac syndrome patients, roughly 6 showed active disease and 8 or 9 were in remission.

All included Susac syndrome patients satisfied recently defined diagnostic criteria for definite or probable disease. Negative isolation yielded CD8+ and CD4+ T cells; FACS enriched TEMRA cells. Germline CDR1 and CDR2: SQVTM and ANQGSEA. The V gene end was trimmed by 4 bases and the J gene end by 0 bases; junction bases not matched to a gene: 5. CDR3 length equals 14 residues. An amount of RNA that ranged from 0.5 to 1 ug was reverse transcribed with random hexamers. The method of amplification for TCR beta CDR3 was immunoSEQ multiplex PCR, covering 54 Vbeta and 13 Jbeta. One entry per CDR3 protein, called by TCRdb with MiXCR from the immunoSEQ multiplex PCR reads. The table includes about 120,000 distinct CDR3 sequences, 96% detected once.

The chain links TRBV29-1 to TRBJ1-2; TRBD1 matches at 7 bases. Sequencing input: CD4+ T cells from PBMCs. The receptor was derived from a human donor with Susac syndrome. CDR3 sequence: CSVGGTVTNYGYTF. For the CDR3, the DNA is TGCAGCGTTGGGGGGACAGTAACTAACTATGGCTACACCTTC.